A single sample is the source of the 8 T cell receptor beta chains below, sequenced in a study of T cell responses to AZD1222 COVID-19 vaccine. The assay was immunoSEQ multiplex PCR, and TCRdb's table has in-frame clones only and misses some. The sample lists 150,000 to 200,000 clones, roughly 92% seen once, with roughly 4% in the top ten. The sequencing here drew on peripheral blood, taken 28 days after the second dose of the MenACWY control vaccine. These receptor sequences come from an adult who received the MenACWY meningococcal vaccine as a control.

This chain links TRBV7-9 with TRBJ1-2; weak D call: TRBD1 (5 bases). CDR3 size: 15 residues. Looked up from germline, CDR1 is SEHNR and CDR2 is FQNEAQ (reference sequence). V lost 6 bases and J 4 bases, leaving 18 bases between the germline ends. CDR3 amino acids: CASSTTGTRSYGYTF. The CDR3 nucleotides are TGTGCCAGCAGTACTACCGGGACCCGATCCTATGGCTACACCTTC.

V is TRBV9 and J is TRBJ1-1, with 7 positions matching TRBD1. The CDR3 consists of 16 residues. Losses at the gene ends were 0 bases for V and 1 base for J; bases not matched to a gene: 6. The germline CDR1 and CDR2 sequences are SGDLS and YYNGEE. The CDR3 DNA is TGTGCCAGCAGCGTAGGATCCCAGGGGGGGAACACTGAAGCTTTCTTT. Its protein is CASSVGSQGGNTEAFF.

This rearrangement joins TRBV27 to TRBJ1-2; unclear D gene. V was cut by 4 bases and J by 2 bases, with 11 bases left in between. The CDR3 consists of 14 residues. Looked up from germline, CDR1 is MNHEY and CDR2 is SMNVEV (reference sequence). For the CDR3, the DNA is TGTGCCAGCAGTTATCGTGCGGGGAACTATGGCTACACCTTC. Protein: CASSYRAGNYGYTF.

The CDR3, as DNA: TGTGCCAGCAAGGAAGCCGGGGCCAACGTCCTGACTTTC. This codes for CASKEAGANVLTF. This sequence joins TRBV5-6 and TRBJ2-6, with D hard to call. The CDR3 has 13 residues. Germline CDR1 is SGHDT and CDR2 is YYEEEE. V lost 6 bases to trimming and J lost 4 bases, with 8 bases between them.

This clone was seen a single time. The chain links TRBV6-2 or TRBV6-3 to TRBJ2-3, with 7 bases aligning to TRBD2. Trimming at V came to 2 bases and at J to 10 bases, leaving 0 bases not matched to a gene. This CDR3 is built from 11 residues. CDR1 MNHEY and CDR2 SVGEGT come from the germline V gene. CDR3 coding DNA: TGTGCCAGCAGTTACCTAGCGGCGCAGTATTTT. As protein: CASSYLAAQYF.

This chain joins TRBV5-5 and TRBJ2-5, with 10 bases that match TRBD2. The CDR3 contains 16 residues. Trimming cost V 1 base and J 4 bases; bases outside gene matches: 7. Germline CDR1 and CDR2: SGHKS and YYEKEE (reference sequence). The CDR3 DNA reads TGTGCCAGCAGCTTGTCGAGCGGGAGGGCCCCAGAGACCCAGTACTTC. Translated: CASSLSSGRAPETQYF. The entire variable domain, with the rest obtained from reference TRBV5-5 and TRBJ2-5, is as follows: DAGVTQSPTHLIKTRGQQVTLRCSPISGHKSVSWYQQVLGQGPQFIFQYYEKEERGRGNFPDRFSARQFPNYSSELNVNALLLGDSALYLCASSLSSGRAPETQYFGPGTRLLVL.

The chain is built from TRBV6-5 and TRBJ1-3; TRBD1 is a possible D gene (5 bases). From germline, CDR1 is MNHEY and CDR2 SVGAGI. V was clipped by 6 bases and J by 7 bases, with 16 bases between them. The CDR3 runs 14 residues. The CDR3 protein is CASRLPGTQNTIYF. DNA of the CDR3: TGTGCCAGCAGACTTCCGGGGACCCAGAACACCATATATTTT.

The rearrangement links TRBV18 to TRBJ1-1; a weak D match, TRBD1 (6 bases). CDR3 size: 15 residues. The germline V and J ends were trimmed by 5 bases and 4 bases, with 17 bases remaining between them. CDR1 is KGHSH, CDR2 LQKENI, per germline. DNA of the CDR3: TGTGCCAGCTCAGACGGGGACATAAAAGGCACTGAAGCTTTCTTT. As protein: CASSDGDIKGTEAFF.